This TCR beta chain was identified in a study of blood T cell repertoires in COVID-19. Method: immunoSEQ multiplex PCR; TCRdb's copy keeps in-frame clones and lacks some. The sample carries under 200,000 clones, roughly 78% recorded once. CDR3 length equals 15 residues. The TCR originated in a man aged 65 to 79 with active or convalescent COVID-19. The chain combines TRBV7-5 with TRBJ1-2; the table's D call, TRBD1, has no DNA check behind it. TRBV7-5 is assigned pseudogene status. Sequencing was performed on peripheral blood. The CDR3 is CARSTRVQGPYGYTF. DNA for the CDR3: TGTGCCAGAAGCACTAGGGTACAGGGCCCCTATGGCTACACCTTC.